The 12 T cell receptor beta chains reported below all come from one sample, sequenced in a study of early T cells in non-severe SARS-CoV-2 infection (dated by TCRdb to the early 2020s). The library was generated by 5' RACE. For sequencing, a NextSeq 500 was employed. TCRdb trimmed public reads at Q25 via fastp, called clones via MiXCR and kept in-frame beta chains. Each record represents a unique CDR3 protein, reported with the most common genes and DNA among its rows. The sample has some 46,000 distinct CDR3 sequences on record, around 6.1% of them singletons. The ten largest make up approximately 13% of the sample. Input material: whole blood. The receptors originated from an adult who was a healthcare worker with PCR-confirmed SARS-CoV-2 infection or an uninfected control (not recorded which).

This clonotype was counted a few times. The chain combines TRBV20-1 with TRBJ2-5; D is possibly TRBD2 (6 bases). V was clipped by 5 bases and J by 1 base, with 14 bases between them. Germline values: CDR1 DFQATT, CDR2 SNEGSKA (reference sequence). CDR3 size: 14 residues. In nucleotides, the CDR3 is TGCAGTGCTCCCCCAATGGGGGGCCAAGAGACCCAGTACTTC. Residues: CSAPPMGGQETQYF.

Concerning this clonotype itself: A junction end diverges from the germline sequence, so it may reflect a read error. The chain uses TRBV7-6 and TRBJ2-5; a weak D match, TRBD2 (6 bases). The CDR3 length is 13 residues. Germline V gene data show CDR1 as SGHVS and CDR2 as FNYEAQ. The CDR3 nucleotides are TGTGCCAGCAGCCTGGACTACCAAGGGACCCAGTACTTC. Translated: CASSLDYQGTQYF.

V usage is TRBV7-9 and J usage is TRBJ1-1; possibly TRBD1 for D (6 bases). V shed 7 bases and J shed 5 bases, with 17 bases lying between them. CDR3 length: 14 amino acids. From germline, CDR1 is SEHNR and CDR2 FQNEAQ (reference sequence). This CDR3 is CASIKPGGLTEAFF. CDR3 in DNA: TGTGCCAGCATCAAACCCGGGGGGCTTACTGAAGCTTTCTTT.

This clonotype was counted at least ten times. This chain joins TRBV4-3 and TRBJ1-6; D gene ambiguous. Per germline, CDR1 LGHNA and CDR2 YSLEER. Trimming removed 1 base at V and 10 bases at J, with 14 bases between. CDR3 size: 15 residues. CDR3: CASSQATGPSSPLHF. In DNA form, the CDR3 reads TGCGCCAGCAGCCAAGCTACGGGTCCCAGCTCACCCCTCCACTTT.

At least ten counts were recorded for this clonotype. This chain connects TRBV7-8 to TRBJ1-5; D gene unclear. Germline V gives CDR1 SGHVS, CDR2 FQNEAQ. The CDR3 extends over 15 amino acids. Trimming removed 1 base at V and 0 bases at J, with 7 bases between. In DNA form, the CDR3 reads TGTGCCAGCAGCTTAGGTGCAGATAGCAATCAGCCCCAGCATTTT. This gives the protein CASSLGADSNQPQHF.

The chain joins TRBV5-5 to TRBJ1-3; D is perhaps TRBD1 (6 bases). Germline assignment: CDR1 SGHKS and CDR2 YYEKEE (reference sequence). V was cut by 1 base and J by 8 bases, with 13 bases left in between. The CDR3 runs 14 residues. Here the CDR3 reads CASSLMKGVDTIYF. In DNA form, the CDR3 reads TGTGCCAGCAGCTTGATGAAGGGGGTAGACACCATATATTTT.

This clonotype was detected many times. The CDR3 loop is CASSWGGSPLHF. Written as DNA, the CDR3 is TGTGCCAGCAGCTGGGGGGGATCACCCCTCCACTTT. The chain joins TRBV28 to TRBJ1-6; perhaps TRBD1 as D (5 bases). Trimming shortened V by 6 bases and J by 10 bases, and 10 bases separated the two germline ends. Looked up from germline, CDR1 is MDHEN and CDR2 is SYDVKM. The CDR3 extends over 12 amino acids. Full variable domain (missing parts from reference TRBV28 and TRBJ1-6): DVKVTQSSRYLVKRTGEKVFLECVQDMDHENMFWYRQDPGLGLRLIYFSYDVKMKEKGDIPEGYSVSREKKERFSLILESASTNQTSMYLCASSWGGSPLHFGNGTRLTVT.

This clonotype was recorded many times. The rearrangement uses TRBV5-1 and TRBJ2-7; a possible D gene is TRBD1 (6 bases). The CDR3 extends over 13 amino acids. The V gene's germline CDR1 is SGHRS and CDR2 YFSETQ. V lost 6 bases to trimming and J lost 2 bases, with 12 bases between them. The CDR3 nucleotides read TGCGCCAGCAAAGGGGACAACGCCTACGAGCAGTACTTC. Protein: CASKGDNAYEQYF.

This sequence joins TRBV28 and TRBJ2-5; 8 bases agree with TRBD2. J lost 4 bases, V lost 4 bases, and 14 bases had no gene match. CDR3 size: 17 residues. The germline V gene encodes CDR1 MDHEN and CDR2 SYDVKM. CDR3 sequence (DNA): TGTGCCAGCAGTTCTACAGCTCGGGGGGGCTTCACAGAGACCCAGTACTTC. It yields the protein CASSSTARGGFTETQYF.

A few counts support this clonotype. The V gene is TRBV6-5, the J gene TRBJ1-6; no firm D call. From germline, CDR1 is MNHEY and CDR2 SVGAGI. V was clipped by 0 bases and J by 6 bases, with 6 bases between them. CDR3 size: 14 residues. CDR3 residues: CASSYSPVNSPLHF. As DNA, the CDR3 is TGTGCCAGCAGTTACTCGCCGGTTAATTCACCCCTCCACTTT.

This clonotype was detected ten times or more. J is TRBJ2-3 and V is TRBV4-2; 8 positions agree with TRBD2. CDR1 LGHNA and CDR2 YNFKEQ come from the germline V gene. With V trimmed by 0 bases and J by 6 bases, 8 bases remained unmatched. This CDR3 is 16 amino acids long. The CDR3 nucleotides read TGTGCCAGCAGCCAAGATCTCAGCGGGGGACTTGATACGCAGTATTTT. Its protein product is CASSQDLSGGLDTQYF.

This clonotype occurred many times. The genes are TRBV20-1 and TRBJ2-7; a weak D match, TRBD1 (5 bases). Trimming pared 2 bases from V and 3 bases from J, leaving 17 bases between. The CDR3 is 15 residues long. Per the germline V gene, CDR1 is DFQATT and CDR2 is SNEGSKA (reference sequence). CDR3 loop: CSARPQRMTDYEQYF. DNA for the CDR3: TGCAGTGCTAGACCTCAACGAATGACAGACTACGAGCAGTACTTC.